This TCR beta chain was observed in a study of early T cells in non-severe SARS-CoV-2 infection. Trimming stripped 0 bases from V and 4 bases from J, with 18 bases between. Germline V gene data show CDR1 as SQVTM and CDR2 as ANQGSEA. The CDR3 spans 16 residues. TCRdb used MiXCR to reprocess the 5' RACE reads, holding one entry per CDR3 protein. This sample carries about 80,000 distinct CDR3 sequences, roughly 12% of them seen once, and the ten largest clones take under 3%. The sample holds many counts of this clonotype. The rearrangement links TRBV29-1 to TRBJ1-1; no reliable D call. Source material: whole blood. The origin of this receptor is an adult who was a healthcare worker with PCR-confirmed SARS-CoV-2 infection or an uninfected control (not recorded which). In DNA, the CDR3 is TGCAGCGTTGAAGATCGAAGGGTACGGAGAGGCACTGAAGCTTTCTTT. It codes for CSVEDRRVRRGTEAFF.